This record covers a single TCR beta chain. The data derive from a study of blood T cell repertoires in COVID-19. Clones were read by immunoSEQ multiplex PCR, and TCRdb kept only the in-frame ones, dropping some. This sample has 200,000 to 300,000 clones, with roughly 80% found just once. CDR3 length equals 12 residues. V was pared by 1 base and J by 4 bases, with 3 bases between. From germline, CDR1 is MNHEY and CDR2 SMNVEV (reference sequence). The chain links TRBV27 to TRBJ2-3; no definite D call. The sample was peripheral blood. The TCR was taken from a woman in her seventies with acute or convalescent COVID-19. CDR3 protein: CASSLWPDTQYF. In DNA, the CDR3 is TGTGCCAGCAGTTTATGGCCAGATACGCAGTATTTT.